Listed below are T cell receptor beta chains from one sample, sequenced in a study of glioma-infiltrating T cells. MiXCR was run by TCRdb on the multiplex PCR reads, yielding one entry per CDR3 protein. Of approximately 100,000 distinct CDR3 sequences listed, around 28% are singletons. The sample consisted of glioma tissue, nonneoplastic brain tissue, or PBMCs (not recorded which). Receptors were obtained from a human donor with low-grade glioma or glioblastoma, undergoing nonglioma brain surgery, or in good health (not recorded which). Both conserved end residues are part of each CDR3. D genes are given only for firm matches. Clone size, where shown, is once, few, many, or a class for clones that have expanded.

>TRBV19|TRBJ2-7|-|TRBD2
TGTGCCACCTCGGGACTAGCGGGGAGATACGAGCAGTACTTC
CATSGLAGRYEQYF
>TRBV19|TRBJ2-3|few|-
TGTGCCAGTAGTATCTACGGTTTTACAGATACGCAGTATTTT
CASSIYGFTDTQYF
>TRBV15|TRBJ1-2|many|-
TGTGCCACCAGCAGAGATAAAGGGATCTATGGCTACACCTTC
CATSRDKGIYGYTF
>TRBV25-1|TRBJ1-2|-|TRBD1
TGTGCCACATCACGGGACAGTTCACATGGCTACACCTTC
CATSRDSSHGYTF
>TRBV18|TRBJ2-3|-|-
TGTGCCAGCTCACCACCCGGCCTCAATAGGCAGTATTTT
CASSPPGLNRQYF
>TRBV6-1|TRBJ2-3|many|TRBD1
TGTGCCAGCAGCCTCGGACAGGGAGAGACAGATACGCAGTATTTT
CASSLGQGETDTQYF
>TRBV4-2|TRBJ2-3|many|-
TGTGCCAGCAGCCAAGGGATAGGGGTTATGACAGATACGCAGTATTTT
CASSQGIGVMTDTQYF
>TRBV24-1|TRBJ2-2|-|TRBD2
TGTGCCACCAGTGAGCTAGCGGGGGACACCGGGGAGCTGTTTTTT
CATSELAGDTGELFF
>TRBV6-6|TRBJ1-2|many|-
TGTGCCAGCAGTTACTCGAGTCTCAGGGGCGGCTATGGCTACACCTTC
CASSYSSLRGGYGYTF
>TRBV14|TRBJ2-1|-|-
TGTGCCAGCAGCCCCTTTCACAGCTACAATGAGCAGTTCTTC
CASSPFHSYNEQFF
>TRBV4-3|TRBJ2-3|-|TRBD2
TGCGCCAGCAGCCGAGTAGCGGGGGGTAGCACAGATACGCAGTATTTT
CASSRVAGGSTDTQYF
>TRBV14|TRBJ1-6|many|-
TGTGCCAGCAGCCTACCGGGTCGCTCCTATAATTCACCCCTCCACTTT
CASSLPGRSYNSPLHF
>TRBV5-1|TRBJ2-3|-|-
TGCGCCAGCAGCTTGCAGGGCACAGATACGCAGTATTTT
CASSLQGTDTQYF
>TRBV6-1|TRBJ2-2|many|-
TGTGCCAGCAGTTCCGGGAGAAAAGGCACCGGGGAGCTGTTTTTT
CASSSGRKGTGELFF
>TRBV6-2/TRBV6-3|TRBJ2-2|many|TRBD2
TGTGCCAGCAGTTACATCCGGGGGGAGAACACCGGGGAGCTGTTTTTT
CASSYIRGENTGELFF
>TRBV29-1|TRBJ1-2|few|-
TGCAGCGTGAGGGGGACCCACTATGGCTACACCTTC
CSVRGTHYGYTF
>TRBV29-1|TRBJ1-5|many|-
TGCAGCGTTGATGGTTGCGGGATTAATAGCAATCAGCCCCAGCATTTT
CSVDGCGINSNQPQHF
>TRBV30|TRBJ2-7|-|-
TGTGCCTGGAGTGTAGGGAATTCCTACGAGCAGTACTTC
CAWSVGNSYEQYF
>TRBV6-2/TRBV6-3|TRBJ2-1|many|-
TGTGCCAGCAGTTACTCCCGGGGCCCATACAATGAGCAGTTCTTC
CASSYSRGPYNEQFF
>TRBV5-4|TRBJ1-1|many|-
TGTGCCAGCAGCCTAAGACAGGAATTGAACACTGAAGCTTTCTTT
CASSLRQELNTEAFF
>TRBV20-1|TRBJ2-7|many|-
TGCAGTGCTAATGACAGAGCCTACGAGCAGTACTTC
CSANDRAYEQYF
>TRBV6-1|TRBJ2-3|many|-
TGTGCCAGCAGTGAACGGGCAGGGAGCACAGATACGCAGTATTTT
CASSERAGSTDTQYF
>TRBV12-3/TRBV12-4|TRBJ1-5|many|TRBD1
TGTGCCAGCAGCCGCACCAGGACAGGAGGCAATCAGCCCCAGCATTTT
CASSRTRTGGNQPQHF
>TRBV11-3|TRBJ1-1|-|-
TGTGCCAGCAGCCCCGGACGGATCGGCACTGAAGCTTTCTTT
CASSPGRIGTEAFF
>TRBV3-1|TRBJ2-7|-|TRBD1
TGTGCCAGCAGCCAAGTGAGACAGGGGTTCGACGAGCAGTACTTC
CASSQVRQGFDEQYF
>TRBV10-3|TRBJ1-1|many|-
TGTGCCATCAGTGAAGAGGGGGCTGAAGCTTTCTTT
CAISEEGAEAFF
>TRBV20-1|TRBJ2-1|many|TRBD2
TGCAGTGCGCCCCGACTAGCCCGGACCCACAATGAGCAGTTCTTC
CSAPRLARTHNEQFF
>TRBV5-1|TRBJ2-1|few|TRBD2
TGCGCCAGCAGGCAACGGACTAGCGATGAGCAGTTCTTC
CASRQRTSDEQFF
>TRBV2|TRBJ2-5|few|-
TGTGCCAGCGCCCCCAGGGAGACCCAGTACTTC
CASAPRETQYF
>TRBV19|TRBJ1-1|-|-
TGTGCCGGTAGTATGTCGAGAACTGAAGCTTTCTTT
CAGSMSRTEAFF
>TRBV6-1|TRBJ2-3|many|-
TGTGCCAGCAGTCAAGCAATTGAACCGGGACAAGATACGCAGTATTTT
CASSQAIEPGQDTQYF
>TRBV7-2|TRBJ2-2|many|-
TGTGCCTCGATAAGACTGAACACCGGGGAGCTGTTTTTT
CASIRLNTGELFF
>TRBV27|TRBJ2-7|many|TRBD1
TGTGCCAGCAGTACTACAGGGGGAGGAAGCTCCTACGAGCAGTACTTC
CASSTTGGGSSYEQYF
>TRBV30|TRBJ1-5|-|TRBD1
TGTGCCTGGAGTCTACAGGGGAATCAGCCCCAGCATTTT
CAWSLQGNQPQHF
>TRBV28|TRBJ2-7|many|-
TGTGCCAGCAGTCTCTCCGGGGCCACTAATAACGAGCAGTACTTC
CASSLSGATNNEQYF
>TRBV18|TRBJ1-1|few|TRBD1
TGTGCCAGCTCCCCCGGGACAGGCTACATGAACACTGAAGCTTTCTTT
CASSPGTGYMNTEAFF
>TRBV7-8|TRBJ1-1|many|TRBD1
TGTGCCAGCAGCCAAAACAGGGACAGGACAGCGAACACTGAAGCTTTCTTT
CASSQNRDRTANTEAFF
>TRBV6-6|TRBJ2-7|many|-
TGTGCCAGCAGTTACGACAGATCAATAACCTACGAGCAGTACTTC
CASSYDRSITYEQYF
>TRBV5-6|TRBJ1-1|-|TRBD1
TGTGCCAGCAGCTGGACAGGGGGTGTGACGAACACTGAAGCTTTCTTT
CASSWTGGVTNTEAFF
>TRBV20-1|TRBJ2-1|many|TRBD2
TGCAGTGCTATAGCGGGGGGGCGGGGCTACAATGAGCAGTTCTTC
CSAIAGGRGYNEQFF
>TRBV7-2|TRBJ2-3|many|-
TGTGCCAGCAGCTTAGCAGATACGCAGTATTTT
CASSLADTQYF
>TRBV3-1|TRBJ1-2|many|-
TGTGCCAGCAGCCTCAGGGAAGGCTATGGCTACACCTTC
CASSLREGYGYTF
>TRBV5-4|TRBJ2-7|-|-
TGTGCCAGCAGCTTCGGGGAGTTCTACGAGCAGTACTTC
CASSFGEFYEQYF
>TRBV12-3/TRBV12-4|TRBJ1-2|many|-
TGTGCCAGCAGTTCAGGGGAGGGGAGCTATGGCTACACCTTC
CASSSGEGSYGYTF
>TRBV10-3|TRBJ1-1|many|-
TGTGCCATCAGTGATCGACAGCTGAACACTGAAGCTTTCTTT
CAISDRQLNTEAFF
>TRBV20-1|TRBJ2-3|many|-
TGCAGTGCCGGGGAGGGGGCCGGAGATACGCAGTATTTT
CSAGEGAGDTQYF
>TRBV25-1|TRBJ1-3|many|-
TGTGCCAGCTCTGGAAACACCATATATTTT
CASSGNTIYF
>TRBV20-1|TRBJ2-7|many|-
TGCAGTGCTAGAACCGATGGATACGAGCAGTACTTC
CSARTDGYEQYF
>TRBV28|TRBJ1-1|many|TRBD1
TGTGCCACGGAAGAGGGGACAGGGGGAACTGAAGCTTTCTTT
CATEEGTGGTEAFF
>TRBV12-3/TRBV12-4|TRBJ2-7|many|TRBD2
TGTGCCAGCAAGACAGCGGGGGAATCCTACGAGCAGTACTTC
CASKTAGESYEQYF
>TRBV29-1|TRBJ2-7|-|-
TGCAGCGTTGAAGATATAGACCACTACGAGCAGTACTTC
CSVEDIDHYEQYF
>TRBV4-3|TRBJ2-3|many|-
TGCGCCAGCAGCCCCAGTCGGAGTGTCGCAGATACGCAGTATTTT
CASSPSRSVADTQYF
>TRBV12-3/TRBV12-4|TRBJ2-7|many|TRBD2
TGTGCCAGTAGCCGGACTAGCGGTCCCTACGAGCAGTACTTC
CASSRTSGPYEQYF
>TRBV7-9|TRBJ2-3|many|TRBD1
TGTGCCAGCAGCCCCAACAGGGGGTTCACAGATACGCAGTATTTT
CASSPNRGFTDTQYF
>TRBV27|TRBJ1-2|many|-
TGTGCCAGCAGTTCCCCTCTGGCCGCTGGCTACACCTTC
CASSSPLAAGYTF
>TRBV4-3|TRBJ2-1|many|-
TGCGCCAGCAGCCAAGATTACAGCTACAATGAGCAGTTCTTC
CASSQDYSYNEQFF
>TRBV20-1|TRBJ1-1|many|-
TGCAGTGCTAGTAGGAGGGCTTTGAACACTGAAGCTTTCTTT
CSASRRALNTEAFF
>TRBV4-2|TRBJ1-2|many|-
TGTGCCAGCGTGGGACGGAAATATGGCTACACCTTC
CASVGRKYGYTF
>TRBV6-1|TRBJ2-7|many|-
TGTGCCAGCGCCACAGGGCTCGAGCAGTACTTC
CASATGLEQYF
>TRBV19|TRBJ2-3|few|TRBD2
TGTGCCAGTAGTCCGGGGGGGCTGACAGATACGCAGTATTTT
CASSPGGLTDTQYF